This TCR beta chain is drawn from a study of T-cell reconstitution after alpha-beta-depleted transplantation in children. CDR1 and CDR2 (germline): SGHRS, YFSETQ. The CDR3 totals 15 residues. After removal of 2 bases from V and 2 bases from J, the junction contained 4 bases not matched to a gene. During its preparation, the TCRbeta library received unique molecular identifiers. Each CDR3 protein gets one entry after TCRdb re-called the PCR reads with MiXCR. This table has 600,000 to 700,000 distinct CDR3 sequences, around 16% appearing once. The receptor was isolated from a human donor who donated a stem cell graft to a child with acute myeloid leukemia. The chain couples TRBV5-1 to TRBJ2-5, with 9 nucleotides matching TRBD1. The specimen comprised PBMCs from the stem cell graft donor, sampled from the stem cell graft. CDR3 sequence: CASSFGTGQQETQYF. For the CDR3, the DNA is TGCGCCAGCAGCTTCGGGACAGGGCAACAAGAGACCCAGTACTTC.